This TCR beta chain emerged from a study of tumor and adjacent non-tumor tissue in lung cancer. The CDR3 sequence is 17 residues long. Germline assignment: CDR1 MNHNS and CDR2 SASEGT. With respect to this clonotype: Its target is not known. The junction shows a germline mismatch at one end, possibly a read error.

The library came from three nested PCR rounds adapted from ARM-PCR protocols. TCRdb re-called the multiplex PCR reads through MiXCR, storing one row per CDR3 protein. The data contain 98,000 or so distinct CDR3 sequences, 80% of them singletons. The template was RNA from unsorted bulk tissue. More than 3 cm separated this lung sample from the edge of the tumor. Findings and limits, study-wide: Tumor TCR diversity, when higher, was linked to shorter survival.

This clonotype originated in a man aged 55-75 years with small cell lung cancer. The chain uses TRBV6-1 and TRBJ1-1; D remains unclear. Sequencing was carried out using distant non-tumor lung tissue. CDR3 residues: CASSEVSSDMGNTEAFF. The CDR3 DNA reads TGTGCTAGCAGTGAAGTATCAAGTGACATGGGGAACACTGAAGCTTTCTTT.